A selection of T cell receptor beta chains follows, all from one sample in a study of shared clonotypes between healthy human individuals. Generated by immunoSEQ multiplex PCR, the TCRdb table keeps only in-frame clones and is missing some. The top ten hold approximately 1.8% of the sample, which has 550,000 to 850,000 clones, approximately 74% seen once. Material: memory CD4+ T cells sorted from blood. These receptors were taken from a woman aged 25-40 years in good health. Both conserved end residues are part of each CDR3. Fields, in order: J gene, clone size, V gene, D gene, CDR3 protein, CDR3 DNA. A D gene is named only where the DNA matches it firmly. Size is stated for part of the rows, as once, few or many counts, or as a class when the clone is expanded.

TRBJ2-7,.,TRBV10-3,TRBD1,CAIAGTGLSEQYF,TGTGCCATTGCCGGGACAGGGCTCTCCGAGCAGTACTTC
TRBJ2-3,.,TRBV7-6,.,CASSLTGTPSGTQYF,TGTGCCAGCAGTCTAACGGGGACTCCTTCAGGGACGCAGTATTTT
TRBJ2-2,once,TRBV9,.,CASSVGIGAVNTGELFF,TGTGCCAGCAGCGTAGGAATTGGGGCGGTGAACACCGGGGAGCTGTTTTTT
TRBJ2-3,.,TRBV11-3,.,CASSLMGASTDTQYF,TGTGCCAGCAGCTTAATGGGGGCTAGCACAGATACGCAGTATTTT
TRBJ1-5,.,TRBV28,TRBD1,CASRLQGVLNQPQHF,TGTGCCAGCAGGTTACAGGGGGTACTAAATCAGCCCCAGCATTTT
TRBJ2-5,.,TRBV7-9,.,CASSSRGSLPFKWETQYF,TGTGCCAGCAGCTCGAGGGGGTCCCTCCCTTTTAAGTGGGAGACCCAGTACTTC
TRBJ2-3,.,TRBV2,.,CASSPGRADSTDTQYF,TGTGCCAGCAGCCCGGGGCGAGCGGATAGCACAGATACGCAGTATTTT
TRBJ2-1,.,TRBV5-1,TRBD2,CASSSSSGRWDEQFF,TGCGCCAGCAGCTCGTCTAGCGGGAGGTGGGATGAGCAGTTCTTC
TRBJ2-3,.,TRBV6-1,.,CASRLQGSDTQYF,TGTGCCAGCAGATTACAGGGTTCAGATACGCAGTATTTT
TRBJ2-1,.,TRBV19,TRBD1,CASSGTVTYNEQFF,TGTGCCAGTAGTGGGACAGTGACTTACAATGAGCAGTTCTTC
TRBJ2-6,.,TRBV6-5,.,CASSYVARGANVLTF,TGTGCCAGCAGTTACGTGGCGCGAGGGGCCAACGTCCTGACTTTC
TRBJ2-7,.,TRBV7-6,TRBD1,CASSLGTGPNYEQYF,TGTGCCAGCAGCTTAGGGACAGGACCTAACTACGAGCAGTACTTC
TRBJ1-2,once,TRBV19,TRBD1,CASSTPGTGYGYTF,TGTGCCAGTAGTACCCCCGGGACAGGCTATGGCTACACCTTC
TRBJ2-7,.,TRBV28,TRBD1,CASREGQGSYEQYF,TGTGCCAGCAGGGAAGGACAGGGTTCCTACGAGCAGTACTTC
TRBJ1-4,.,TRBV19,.,CASTPQGGGTEKLFF,TGTGCCAGTACCCCCCAAGGAGGCGGAACTGAAAAACTGTTTTTT
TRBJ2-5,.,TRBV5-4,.,CASSLGPRVQETQYF,TGTGCCAGCAGCTTGGGCCCAAGAGTCCAAGAGACCCAGTACTTC
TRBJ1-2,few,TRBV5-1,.,CASSTLGDGYTF,TGCGCCAGCAGCACCCTGGGGGACGGCTACACCTTC